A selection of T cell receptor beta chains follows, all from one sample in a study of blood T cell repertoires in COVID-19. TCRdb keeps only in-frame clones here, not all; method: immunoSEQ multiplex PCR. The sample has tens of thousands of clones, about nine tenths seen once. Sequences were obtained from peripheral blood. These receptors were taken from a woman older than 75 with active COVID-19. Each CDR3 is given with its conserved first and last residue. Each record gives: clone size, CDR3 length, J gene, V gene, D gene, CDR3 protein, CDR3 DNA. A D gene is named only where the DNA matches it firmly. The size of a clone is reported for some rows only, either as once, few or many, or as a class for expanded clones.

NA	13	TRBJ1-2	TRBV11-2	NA	CASSLVAPGGYTF	TGTGCCAGCAGCTTAGTCGCGCCCGGTGGCTACACCTTC
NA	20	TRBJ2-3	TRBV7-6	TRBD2	CASSYPGLAGEVGSTDTQYF	TGTGCCAGCAGCTATCCGGGACTAGCGGGAGAAGTGGGTAGCACAGATACGCAGTATTTT
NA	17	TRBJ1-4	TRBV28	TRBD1	CASSSSPRTGGTEKLFF	TGTGCCAGCAGTTCTAGCCCCAGGACAGGGGGCACGGAAAAACTGTTTTTT
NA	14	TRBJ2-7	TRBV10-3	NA	CAISETGKLYEQYF	TGTGCCATCAGTGAGACAGGGAAACTTTACGAGCAGTACTTC
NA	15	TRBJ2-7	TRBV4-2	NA	CASSQVAGTSYEQYF	TGTGCCAGCAGCCAAGTTGCCGGTACCTCCTACGAGCAGTACTTC
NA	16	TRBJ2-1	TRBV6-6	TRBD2	CASSQATSGNFNEQFF	TGTGCCAGCAGCCAAGCGACTAGCGGGAACTTCAATGAGCAGTTCTTC
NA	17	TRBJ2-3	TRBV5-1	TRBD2	CASSFGLAEISTDTQYF	TGCGCCAGCAGCTTCGGACTAGCGGAAATAAGCACAGATACGCAGTATTTT
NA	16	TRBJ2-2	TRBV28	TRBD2	CASRSSTSGKSGELFF	TGTGCCAGCAGAAGTTCGACTAGCGGGAAGTCCGGGGAGCTGTTTTTT
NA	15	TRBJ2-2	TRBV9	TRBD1	CASSVYQGATGELFF	TGTGCCAGCAGCGTCTATCAGGGGGCCACCGGGGAGCTGTTTTTT
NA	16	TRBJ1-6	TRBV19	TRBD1	CASSTLDRGRNSPLHF	TGTGCCAGTAGTACGCTGGACAGGGGGCGAAATTCACCCCTCCACTTT
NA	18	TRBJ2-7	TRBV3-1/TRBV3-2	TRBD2	CASSPPRAWTSGSYEQYF	TGTGCCAGCAGCCCCCCCCGGGCCTGGACTAGCGGCTCCTACGAGCAGTACTTC
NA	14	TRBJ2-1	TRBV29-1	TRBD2	CSAASGRPGDEQFF	TGCAGCGCCGCGAGCGGGAGGCCGGGGGATGAGCAGTTCTTC
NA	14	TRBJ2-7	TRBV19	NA	CASRSRGAIYEQYF	TGTGCCAGTAGAAGCCGGGGGGCAATATACGAGCAGTACTTC
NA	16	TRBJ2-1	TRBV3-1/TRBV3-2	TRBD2	CASSQELAGGRDEQFF	TGTGCCAGCAGCCAAGAACTAGCGGGAGGGCGGGATGAGCAGTTCTTC
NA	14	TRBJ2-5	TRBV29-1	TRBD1	CSVNAGRGRETQYF	TGCAGCGTTAATGCGGGCAGGGGGCGAGAGACCCAGTACTTC
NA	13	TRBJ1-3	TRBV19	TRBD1	CASTDRGGNTIYF	TGTGCCAGTACCGACAGGGGTGGAAACACCATATATTTT
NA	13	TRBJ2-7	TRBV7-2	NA	CASSLRPSWEQYF	TGTGCCAGCAGCTTAAGGCCTAGTTGGGAGCAGTACTTC
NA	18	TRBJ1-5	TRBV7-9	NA	CASSLPLSLVNSNQPQHF	TGTGCCAGCAGCTTACCGCTCTCCTTAGTAAATAGCAATCAGCCCCAGCATTTT
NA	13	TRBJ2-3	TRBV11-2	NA	CASIRTSTDTQYF	TGTGCCAGCATACGGACTAGCACAGATACGCAGTATTTT
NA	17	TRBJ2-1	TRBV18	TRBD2	CASSQRLWTSGINEQFF	TGTGCCAGCTCACAGAGATTATGGACTAGCGGGATCAATGAGCAGTTCTTC
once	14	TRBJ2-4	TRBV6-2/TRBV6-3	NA	CASSYGPGANIQYF	TGTGCCAGCAGTTACGGGCCGGGAGCAAACATTCAGTACTTC
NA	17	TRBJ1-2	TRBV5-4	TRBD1	CASSPWTGALSNYGYTF	TGTGCCAGCAGCCCCTGGACAGGGGCACTCTCTAACTATGGCTACACCTTC
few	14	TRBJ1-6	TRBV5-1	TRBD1	CASSTGQTNSPLHF	TGCGCCAGCAGCACGGGACAGACTAATTCACCCCTCCACTTT
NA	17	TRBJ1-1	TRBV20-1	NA	CSASRLGGNTANTEAFF	TGCAGTGCTAGTCGCCTGGGGGGGAATACGGCCAACACTGAAGCTTTCTTT
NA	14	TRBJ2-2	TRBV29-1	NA	CSVPDRTNTGELFF	TGCAGCGTTCCGGACAGAACGAACACCGGGGAGCTGTTTTTT
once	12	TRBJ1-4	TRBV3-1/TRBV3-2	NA	CASSPSGEKLFF	TGTGCCAGCAGCCCGAGTGGTGAAAAACTGTTTTTT
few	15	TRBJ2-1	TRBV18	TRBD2	CASSPGTSTYNEQFF	TGTGCCAGCTCCCCCGGGACTAGCACTTACAATGAGCAGTTCTTC
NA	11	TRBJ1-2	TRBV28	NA	CASSRGYGYTF	TGTGCCAGCAGCCGAGGGTATGGCTACACCTTC
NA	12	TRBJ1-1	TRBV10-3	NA	CAIRTGNTEAFF	TGTGCCATCAGAACAGGGAACACTGAAGCTTTCTTT
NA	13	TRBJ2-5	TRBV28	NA	CASRPTGRETQYF	TGTGCCAGCAGGCCTACTGGGAGGGAGACCCAGTACTTC
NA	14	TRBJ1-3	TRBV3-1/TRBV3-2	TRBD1	CASSPQGGRASIYF	TGTGCCAGCAGCCCACAGGGGGGCAGGGCCTCCATATATTTT
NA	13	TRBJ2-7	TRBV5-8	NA	CASSDRGAGEQYF	TGTGCCAGCAGCGACCGCGGCGCCGGCGAGCAGTACTTC
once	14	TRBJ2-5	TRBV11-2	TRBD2	CASSSGRYGETQYF	TGTGCCAGCAGCTCCGGGAGGTACGGGGAGACCCAGTACTTC
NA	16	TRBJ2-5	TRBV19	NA	CASSRDRHGARETQYF	TGTGCCAGTAGTAGAGACCGACATGGGGCCAGGGAGACCCAGTACTTC
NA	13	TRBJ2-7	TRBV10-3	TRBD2	CATVPGGSYEQYF	TGTGCCACCGTCCCCGGCGGGAGCTACGAGCAGTACTTC
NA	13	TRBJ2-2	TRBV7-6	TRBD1	CATGQFNTGELFF	TGTGCCACGGGACAGTTCAACACCGGGGAGCTGTTTTTT
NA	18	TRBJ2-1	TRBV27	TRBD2	CASSSTGTSGRGDNEQFF	TGTGCCAGCAGTTCGACCGGGACTAGCGGGAGGGGCGACAATGAGCAGTTCTTC
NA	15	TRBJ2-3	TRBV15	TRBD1	CATSRDRQGADTQYF	TGTGCCACCAGCAGAGATCGGCAGGGGGCGGATACGCAGTATTTT
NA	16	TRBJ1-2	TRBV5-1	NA	CASSTQPRAANYGYTF	TGCGCCAGCAGCACCCAACCCAGGGCAGCTAACTATGGCTACACCTTC
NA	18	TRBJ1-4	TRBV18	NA	CASSPLLGTLATNEKLFF	TGTGCCAGCTCACCACTTCTGGGGACACTTGCAACTAATGAAAAACTGTTTTTT
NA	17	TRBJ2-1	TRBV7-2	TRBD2	CASSLVGSGILYNEQFF	TGTGCCAGCAGCTTAGTAGGTAGCGGGATCCTATACAATGAGCAGTTCTTC
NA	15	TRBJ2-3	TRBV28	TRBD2	CASSKLAGLTDTQYF	TGTGCCAGCAGTAAGCTAGCGGGCCTCACAGATACGCAGTATTTT
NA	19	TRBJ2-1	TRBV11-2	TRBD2	CASSTGLAGTGLSYNEQFF	TGTGCCAGCAGCACCGGACTAGCGGGTACGGGGCTCTCCTACAATGAGCAGTTCTTC